Sequencing of this T cell receptor beta chain was carried out in a study of blood T cell repertoires in COVID-19. About the research overall: The United States, Italy and Spain provided the acute and convalescent COVID-19 samples. The analysed material was cDNA or gDNA that came from T cells, B-cell-depleted T cells, or PBMCs.

The length of the CDR3 is 12 residues. Germline-derived CDR1 and CDR2 are SNHLY and FYNNEI. Trimming removed 8 bases from V and 1 base from J, with 8 bases in between. Study processing details: How many nucleated cells were present was estimated from reference gene primer amplification. Sequencing was performed with immunoSEQ multiplex PCR; in TCRdb, only in-frame clones are kept and a portion is missing. V and J calls and clone size are as listed in that table; D and trimming were resolved from the DNA. The data contain about 80,000 clones, around four fifths of them singletons. This TCR was recovered from a human donor in a cohort sampled during active COVID-19. The V call is TRBV2, the J call TRBJ2-5; possibly TRBD1 for D (5 bases). The sample consisted of peripheral blood. The CDR3 spells CASRTGQETQYF. DNA of the CDR3: TGTGCCAGCCGCACAGGCCAAGAGACCCAGTACTTC.